The present entry profiles one T cell receptor (beta chain) with its context. The antigen remains undetermined. The CDR3 is 14 amino acids. Germline CDR1 and CDR2: MNHEY and SMNVEV (reference sequence). V lost 4 bases and J lost 6, with 13 bases in between. The data were obtained in a study of cytomegalovirus exposure and HLA in healthy donors. Study-level findings and limits: Across HLA loci, a later analysis found differing TCR association rates, with DRB1 most and HLA-C fewest.

Vbeta (60) and Jbeta (13) primers were used in the PCR. TCRdb's copy holds only in-frame clones and misses some; the assay was immunoSEQ multiplex PCR. Here the sample spans 200,000 to 300,000 clones, about 83% being singletons. This TCR was sampled from a woman aged 40-49 years in good health and CMV-seropositive. The chain recombines TRBV27 with TRBJ1-5; a weak D match, TRBD1 (6 bases). Sequences were obtained from PBMCs. CDR3 protein: CASSYAGVLQPQHF. In DNA form, the CDR3 reads TGTGCCAGCAGTTATGCAGGGGTCCTTCAGCCCCAGCATTTT.